Below, one T cell receptor beta chain is given with its context. Only in-frame clones appear in the TCRdb table, and some are missing; sequencing was by immunoSEQ multiplex PCR. The sample yields approximately 40,000 clones, 94% seen once. This entry comes from a study of T cells in tuberculosis. Study information: PBMC were archived before or within 7 days of starting treatment.

CDR3 length: 15 amino acids. Trimming removed 7 bases from V and 5 bases from J; junction bases left unmatched: 10. Germline V lookup: CDR1 GTSNPN, CDR2 SVGIG (reference sequence). Stated time point: new active TB diagnosis, blood taken before or within 7 days of starting treatment. Specimen: PBMCs, collected at tuberculosis diagnosis. The chain combines TRBV30 with TRBJ2-6; TRBD1 aligns across 8 bases. The TCR was taken from an adult with tuberculosis. CDR3 loop: CASSDRGNRANVLTF. In DNA, the CDR3 is TGTGCCTCGTCCGACAGGGGCAATAGGGCCAACGTCCTGACTTTC.